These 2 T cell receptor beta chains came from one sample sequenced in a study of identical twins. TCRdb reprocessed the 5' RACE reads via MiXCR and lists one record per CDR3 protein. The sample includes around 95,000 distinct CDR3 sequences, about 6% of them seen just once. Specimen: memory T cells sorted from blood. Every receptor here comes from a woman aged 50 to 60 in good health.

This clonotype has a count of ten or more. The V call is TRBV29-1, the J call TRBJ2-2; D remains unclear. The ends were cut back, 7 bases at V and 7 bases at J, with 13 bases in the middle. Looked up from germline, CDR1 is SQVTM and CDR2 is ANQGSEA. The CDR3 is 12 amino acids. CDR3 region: CSAANSVGELFF. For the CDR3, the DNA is TGCAGCGCCGCTAACAGTGTCGGGGAGCTGTTTTTT.

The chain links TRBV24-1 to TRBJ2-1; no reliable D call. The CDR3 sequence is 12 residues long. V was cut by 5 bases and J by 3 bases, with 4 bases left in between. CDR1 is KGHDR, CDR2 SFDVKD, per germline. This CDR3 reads CATSAGYNEQFF. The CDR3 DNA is TGTGCCACCAGTGCCGGCTACAATGAGCAGTTCTTC.